These 3 T cell receptor beta chains originate from one sample sequenced in a study of monozygotic twins with inflammatory bowel disease. TCRdb reanalyzed the 5' RACE reads, giving one entry per CDR3 protein sequence and no DNA. The sample is made up of about 380,000 distinct CDR3 sequences, and the top ten hold 2.5% to 3% of it. The material sequenced was blood. The receptors come from a human donor with ulcerative colitis or Crohn's disease, or a healthy co-twin of an affected twin (not recorded which).

This chain's CDR3 is CASSRWTGVLRGYTF. The V call is TRBV28, the J call TRBJ1-2; TCRdb's assignment of TRBD1 cannot be checked, as there is no DNA. The V gene's germline CDR1 is MDHEN and CDR2 SYDVKM. The CDR3 covers 15 residues.

The rearrangement joins TRBV20-1 to TRBJ2-3; with no DNA, the TCRdb D assignment of TRBD1 cannot be verified. Germline CDR1 is DFQATT and CDR2 is SNEGSKA (reference sequence). The CDR3 has 14 residues. The CDR3 loop is CSAAGTGLIDTQYF.

The chain carries TRBV5-1 and TRBJ2-2; TCRdb reports TRBD1, a call that lacks DNA to check it against. The CDR3 consists of 17 residues. In germline, CDR1 is SGHRS, CDR2 YFSETQ. The CDR3 is CASSHTVGTQNTGELFF.